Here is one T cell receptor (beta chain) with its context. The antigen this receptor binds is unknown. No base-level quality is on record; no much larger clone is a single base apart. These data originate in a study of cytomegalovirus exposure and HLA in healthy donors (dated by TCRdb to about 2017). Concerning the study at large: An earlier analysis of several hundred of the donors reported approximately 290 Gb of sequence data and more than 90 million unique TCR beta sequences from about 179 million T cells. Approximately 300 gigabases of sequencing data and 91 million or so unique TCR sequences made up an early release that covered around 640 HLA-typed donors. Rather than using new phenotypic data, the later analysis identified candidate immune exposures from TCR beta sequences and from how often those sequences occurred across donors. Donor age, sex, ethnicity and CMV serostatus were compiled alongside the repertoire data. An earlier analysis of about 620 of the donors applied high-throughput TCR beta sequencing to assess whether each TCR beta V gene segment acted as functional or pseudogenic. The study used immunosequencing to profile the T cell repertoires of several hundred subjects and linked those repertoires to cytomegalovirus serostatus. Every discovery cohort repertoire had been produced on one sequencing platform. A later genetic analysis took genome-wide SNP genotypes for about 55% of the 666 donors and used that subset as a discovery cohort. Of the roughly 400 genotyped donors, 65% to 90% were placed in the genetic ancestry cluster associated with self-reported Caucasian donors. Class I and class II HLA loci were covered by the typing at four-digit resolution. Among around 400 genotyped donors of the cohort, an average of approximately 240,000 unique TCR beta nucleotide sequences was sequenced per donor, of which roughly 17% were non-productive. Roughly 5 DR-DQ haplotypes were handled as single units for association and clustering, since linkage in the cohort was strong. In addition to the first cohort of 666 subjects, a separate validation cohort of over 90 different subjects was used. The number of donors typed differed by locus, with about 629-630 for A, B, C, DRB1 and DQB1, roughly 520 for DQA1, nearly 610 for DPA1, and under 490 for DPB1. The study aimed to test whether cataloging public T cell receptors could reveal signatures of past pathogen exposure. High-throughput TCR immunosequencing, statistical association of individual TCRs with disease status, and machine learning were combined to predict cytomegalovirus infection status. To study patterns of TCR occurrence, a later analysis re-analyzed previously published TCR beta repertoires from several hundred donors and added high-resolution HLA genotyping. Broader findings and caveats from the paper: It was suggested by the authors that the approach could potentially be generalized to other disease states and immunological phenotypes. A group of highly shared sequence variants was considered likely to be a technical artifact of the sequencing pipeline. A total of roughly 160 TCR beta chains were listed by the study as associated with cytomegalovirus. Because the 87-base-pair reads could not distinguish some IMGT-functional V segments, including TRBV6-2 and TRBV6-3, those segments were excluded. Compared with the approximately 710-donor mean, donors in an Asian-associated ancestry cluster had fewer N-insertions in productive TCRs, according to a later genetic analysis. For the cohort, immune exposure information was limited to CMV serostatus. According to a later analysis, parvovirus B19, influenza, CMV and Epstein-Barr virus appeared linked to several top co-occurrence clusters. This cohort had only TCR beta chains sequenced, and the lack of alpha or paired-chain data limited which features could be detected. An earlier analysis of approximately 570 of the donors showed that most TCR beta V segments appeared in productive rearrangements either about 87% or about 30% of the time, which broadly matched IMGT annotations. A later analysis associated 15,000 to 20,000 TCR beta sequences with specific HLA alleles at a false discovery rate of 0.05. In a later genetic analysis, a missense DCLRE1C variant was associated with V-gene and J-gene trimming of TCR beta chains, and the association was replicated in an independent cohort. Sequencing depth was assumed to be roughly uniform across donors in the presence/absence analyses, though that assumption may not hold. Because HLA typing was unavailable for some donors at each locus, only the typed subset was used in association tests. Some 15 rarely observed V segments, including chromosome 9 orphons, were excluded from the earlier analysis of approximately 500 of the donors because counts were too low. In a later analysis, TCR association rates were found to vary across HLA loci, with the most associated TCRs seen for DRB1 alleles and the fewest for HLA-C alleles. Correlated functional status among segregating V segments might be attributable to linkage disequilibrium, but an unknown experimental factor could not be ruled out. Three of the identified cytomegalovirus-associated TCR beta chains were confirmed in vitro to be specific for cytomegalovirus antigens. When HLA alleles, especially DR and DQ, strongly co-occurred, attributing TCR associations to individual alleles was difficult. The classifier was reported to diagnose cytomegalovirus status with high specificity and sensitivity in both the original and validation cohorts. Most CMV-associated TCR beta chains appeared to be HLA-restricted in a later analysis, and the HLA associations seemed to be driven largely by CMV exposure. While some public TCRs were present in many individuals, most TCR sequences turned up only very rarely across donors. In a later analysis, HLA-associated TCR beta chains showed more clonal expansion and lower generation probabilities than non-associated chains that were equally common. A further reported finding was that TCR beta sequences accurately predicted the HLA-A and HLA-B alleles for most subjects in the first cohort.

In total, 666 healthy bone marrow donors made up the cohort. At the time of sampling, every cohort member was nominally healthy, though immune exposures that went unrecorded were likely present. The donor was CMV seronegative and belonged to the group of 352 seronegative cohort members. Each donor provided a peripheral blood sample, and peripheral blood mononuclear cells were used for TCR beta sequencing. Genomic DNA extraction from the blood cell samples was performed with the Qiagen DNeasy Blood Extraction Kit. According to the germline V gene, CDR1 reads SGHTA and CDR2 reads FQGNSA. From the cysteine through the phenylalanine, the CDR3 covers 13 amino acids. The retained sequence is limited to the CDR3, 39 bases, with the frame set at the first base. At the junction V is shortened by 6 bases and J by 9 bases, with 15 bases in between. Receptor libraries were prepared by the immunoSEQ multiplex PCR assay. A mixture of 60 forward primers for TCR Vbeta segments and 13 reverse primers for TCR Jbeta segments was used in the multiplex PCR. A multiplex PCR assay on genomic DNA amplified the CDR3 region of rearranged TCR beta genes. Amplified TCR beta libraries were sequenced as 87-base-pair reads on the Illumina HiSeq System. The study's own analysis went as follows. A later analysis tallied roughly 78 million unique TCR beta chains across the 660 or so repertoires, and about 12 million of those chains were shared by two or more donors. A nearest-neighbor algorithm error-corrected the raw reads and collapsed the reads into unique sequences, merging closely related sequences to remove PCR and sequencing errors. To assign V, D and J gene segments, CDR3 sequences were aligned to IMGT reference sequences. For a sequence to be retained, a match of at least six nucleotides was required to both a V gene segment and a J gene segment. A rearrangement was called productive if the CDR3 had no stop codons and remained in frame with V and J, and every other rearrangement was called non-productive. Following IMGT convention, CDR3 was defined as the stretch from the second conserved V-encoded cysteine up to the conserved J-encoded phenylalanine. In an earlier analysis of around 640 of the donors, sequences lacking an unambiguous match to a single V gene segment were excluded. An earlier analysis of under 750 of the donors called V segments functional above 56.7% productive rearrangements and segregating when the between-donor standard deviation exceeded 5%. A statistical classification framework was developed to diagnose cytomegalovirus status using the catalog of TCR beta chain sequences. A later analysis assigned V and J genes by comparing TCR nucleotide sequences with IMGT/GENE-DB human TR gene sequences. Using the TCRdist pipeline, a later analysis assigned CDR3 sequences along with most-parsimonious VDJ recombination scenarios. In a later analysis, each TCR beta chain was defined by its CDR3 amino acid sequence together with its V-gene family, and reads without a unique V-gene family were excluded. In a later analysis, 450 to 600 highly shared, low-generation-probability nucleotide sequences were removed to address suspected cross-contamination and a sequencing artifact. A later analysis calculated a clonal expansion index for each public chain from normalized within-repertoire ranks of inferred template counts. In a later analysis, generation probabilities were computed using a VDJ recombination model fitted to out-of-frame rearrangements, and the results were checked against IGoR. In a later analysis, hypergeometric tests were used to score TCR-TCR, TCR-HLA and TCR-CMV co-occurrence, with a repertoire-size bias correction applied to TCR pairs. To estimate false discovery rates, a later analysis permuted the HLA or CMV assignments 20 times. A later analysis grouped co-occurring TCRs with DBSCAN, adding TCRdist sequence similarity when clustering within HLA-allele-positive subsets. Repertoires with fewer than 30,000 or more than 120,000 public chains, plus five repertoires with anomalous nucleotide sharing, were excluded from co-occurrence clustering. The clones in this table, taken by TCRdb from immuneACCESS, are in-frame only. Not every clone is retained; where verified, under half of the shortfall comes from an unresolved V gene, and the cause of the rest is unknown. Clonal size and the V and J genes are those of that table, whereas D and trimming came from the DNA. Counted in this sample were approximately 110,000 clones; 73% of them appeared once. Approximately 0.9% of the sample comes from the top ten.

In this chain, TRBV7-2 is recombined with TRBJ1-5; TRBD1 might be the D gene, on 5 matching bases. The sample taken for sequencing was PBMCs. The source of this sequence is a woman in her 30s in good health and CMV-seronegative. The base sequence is TGTGCCAGCAGTCGGGGGTTTGGGGGGCCCCAGCATTTT. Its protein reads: CASSRGFGGPQHF.